These T cell receptor beta chains were read from a single sample in a study of T cell responses to AZD1222 COVID-19 vaccine. Assay used: immunoSEQ multiplex PCR; TCRdb lists only in-frame clones, some missing. There are 150,000 or so clones in the sample; about 93% occur only once, and 1.5% to 2% lies in the top ten. The sample here was peripheral blood, taken on day 0 of AZD1222 vaccination. The receptors derive from an adult in good health. CDR3s include the opening cysteine and the closing phenylalanine or tryptophan. D genes are given only for firm matches. Clone size, where shown, is once, few, many, or a class for clones that have expanded.

j_call v_call d_call clone_size cdr3_nt cdr3_aa
TRBJ1-5 TRBV27 TRBD1 - TGTGCCAGCAGTCCCGGGACAGGGAATCAGCCCCAGCATTTT CASSPGTGNQPQHF
TRBJ2-1 TRBV24-1 - - TGTGCCACCAGTGATTTGGGTCAGAAGGGGCAGTTCTTC CATSDLGQKGQFF
TRBJ2-5 TRBV25-1 - - TGTGCAGTATCGCCAGCTAGAGAGACCCAGTACTTC CAVSPARETQYF
TRBJ2-2 TRBV6-5 - - TGTGCCAGCAGAAACATGGGGGCTGGGGCCGGGGAGCTGTTTTTT CASRNMGAGAGELFF
TRBJ1-1 TRBV5-1 - - TGCGCCAGCAGCCTGGAGAGGCGGACTGAAGCTTTCTTT CASSLERRTEAFF
TRBJ2-2 TRBV5-4 TRBD2 - TGTGCCAGCAGCTTTAGCGGGAGTGCCACCGGGGAGCTGTTTTTT CASSFSGSATGELFF
TRBJ1-1 TRBV2 - - TGTGCCAGCATGGGAAACATGAACACTGAAGCTTTCTTT CASMGNMNTEAFF
TRBJ2-7 TRBV6-5 - - TGTGCCAGCAGTTACCATCAGGGCTTCTACGAGCAGTACTTC CASSYHQGFYEQYF
TRBJ1-5 TRBV6-5 - - TGTGCCAGCAGTCCTGGTGGACATAGCAATCAGCCCCAGCATTTT CASSPGGHSNQPQHF
TRBJ2-7 TRBV19 - - TGTGCCAGTAGGAGAGAGCCCCAGGGCTCCTACGAGCAGTACTTC CASRREPQGSYEQYF
TRBJ1-1 TRBV18 - - TGTGCCAGCTCACCCAACGGGGGCGTTGAAGCTTTCTTT CASSPNGGVEAFF
TRBJ1-2 TRBV6-5 - - TGTGCCAGCGGGAAGTACGGTAACTATGGCTACACCTTC CASGKYGNYGYTF
TRBJ1-1 TRBV7-6 - - TGTGCCAGCAGCTTAGGGTGGGGGAACACTGAAGCTTTCTTT CASSLGWGNTEAFF
TRBJ1-2 TRBV2 TRBD1 - TGTGCCAGCAGTGACCGGGACAGGGACTATGGCTACACCTTC CASSDRDRDYGYTF
TRBJ1-5 TRBV5-1 - - TGCGCCAGCAGCTTGGCAGTCGGTCAGCCCCAGCATTTT CASSLAVGQPQHF
TRBJ1-1 TRBV19 - - TGTGCCAGTAGTATAGGGAGGCTGGACACTGAAGCTTTCTTT CASSIGRLDTEAFF
TRBJ1-2 TRBV3-1/TRBV3-2 - once TGTGCCAGCAGCCATGAGGGGGTGGGCTACACCTTC CASSHEGVGYTF
TRBJ1-5 TRBV29-1 - - TGCAGCGTTGAAGCGGATAGGGGACAGCCCCAGCATTTT CSVEADRGQPQHF
TRBJ2-7 TRBV5-1 TRBD1 - TGCGCCAGCAGCTTATGGAAGCAGGGGGCTGCCAGCTCCTACGAGCAGTACTTC CASSLWKQGAASSYEQYF
TRBJ2-5 TRBV4-1 TRBD1 - TGCGCCAGCAGCCTAACAGGGGGCCCTGGGGAGACCCAGTACTTC CASSLTGGPGETQYF
TRBJ1-2 TRBV19 - - TGTGCCAGTACCCCCGGGGCGGATGGCTACACCTTC CASTPGADGYTF
TRBJ2-7 TRBV2 - - TGTGCCAGCACTCAGCCGACAGAAACCCCCTACGAGCAGTACTTC CASTQPTETPYEQYF
TRBJ1-1 TRBV7-9 TRBD1 - TGTGCCAGCAGCCCGAGGACAGGGGAAACTGAAGCTTTCTTT CASSPRTGETEAFF
TRBJ2-3 TRBV11-2 - - TGTGCCAGCAGAGAATCTTCCGGAGGTAGAGATACGCAGTATTTT CASRESSGGRDTQYF
TRBJ1-1 TRBV7-2 TRBD1 - TGTGCCAGCAGCTTAGCTGGGATTAAACAGGGGGCGGGTGCTTTCTTT CASSLAGIKQGAGAFF
TRBJ2-1 TRBV5-1 - - TGCGCCAGCAGCCCGCAAGCGGATGAGCAGTTCTTC CASSPQADEQFF
TRBJ1-4 TRBV4-2 - - TGTGCCAGCAGCCAAGGAGGCAACCCCTTTTTT CASSQGGNPFF
TRBJ1-2 TRBV27 - - TGTGCCAGCACCCCCGCGGGGAGGGTGAACTATGGCTACACCTTC CASTPAGRVNYGYTF